This record looks at one T cell receptor beta chain sequence and its context. The CDR3 contains 15 residues. V lost 5 bases to trimming and J lost 8 bases, with 19 bases between them. Germline CDR1 is MRHNA and CDR2 is SNTAGT. This sample stems from a study of blood T cell repertoires in COVID-19. The table came from immunoSEQ multiplex PCR; TCRdb's copy has only in-frame clones and leaves some out. The table records roughly 120,000 clones, roughly 90% of them present only once. The chain has TRBV6-4 and TRBJ2-1; tentative D call: TRBD2 (5 bases). The specimen was peripheral blood. The TCR originated in a man aged 50 to 60 with COVID-19, enrolled during active disease. CDR3 sequence: CASSPLPTSIHEQFF. The CDR3 DNA is TGTGCCAGCAGTCCCCTCCCCACTAGTATCCATGAGCAGTTCTTC.